The rows below give T cell receptor beta chains drawn from one sample of a study of blood T cells in healthy people across ages. TCRdb re-derived calls from the 5' RACE reads in MiXCR, one entry per CDR3 protein. The sample lists some 1,500,000 distinct CDR3 sequences, about 42% occurring once. Sequenced material: blood. The receptors derive from a woman aged 18-29 years in good health. CDR3s include the opening cysteine and the closing phenylalanine or tryptophan.

CDR3	V	J
CASSSMTGAYEQYF	TRBV11-2	-
CASSLGTGQRYSNQPQHF	TRBV7-2	TRBJ1-5
CASSLLLDRVYGYAF	TRBV7-9	TRBJ1-2
CASTPDFPAYEQYF	TRBV19	TRBJ2-7
CASSATGSYISEQYF	TRBV9	TRBJ2-7
CATSDWRGDSYEQYF	TRBV24-1	TRBJ2-7
CASSASDRGYYEQYF	TRBV9	TRBJ2-7
CSVRRGLAGTSYNEQFF	TRBV29-1	TRBJ2-1
CASRTVGGDTEYF	TRBV12-3/TRBV12-4	TRBJ2-3
CASSETSGWNQPQHF	TRBV2	TRBJ1-5
CASSQSSRGETQYF	TRBV3-1	TRBJ2-5
CASSSRTGDPYEQYF	TRBV27	TRBJ2-7
CASSLDDRGGGTQYF	TRBV5-5	TRBJ2-5
CSVEDVTYGYTF	TRBV29-1	TRBJ1-2
CASSLVGTGLEEQFF	TRBV5-1	TRBJ2-1
CASSYGSRGPVEEQFF	TRBV6-2/TRBV6-3	TRBJ2-1
CSAKTLVGVRNTQYF	TRBV20-1	TRBJ2-3
CASRDYAVNEQYF	TRBV12-3/TRBV12-4	-
CSVGAGINYGYTF	TRBV29-1	TRBJ1-2
CASSYSTGRVSSYEQYF	TRBV6-5	TRBJ2-7
CASRLQGHNTEAFF	TRBV6-2/TRBV6-3	TRBJ1-1
CASSFVVGTDTQYF	TRBV12-3/TRBV12-4	TRBJ2-3
CSVVVQGLLDTQYF	TRBV29-1	TRBJ2-3
CASSSSGRMSTSYGYTF	TRBV6-2/TRBV6-3	TRBJ1-2
CSAERNYEQYF	TRBV20-1	TRBJ2-7
CASSITGTERTDTQYF	TRBV4-3	TRBJ2-3
CASSQILGEGSSSYEQYF	TRBV4-2	TRBJ2-7
CASSLVGQYTGELFF	TRBV7-2	TRBJ2-2
CASSSRDRLHSGNTIYF	TRBV7-8	TRBJ1-3
CSVLDRAINEQYF	TRBV29-1	TRBJ2-7
CASSEGITPSYEQYF	TRBV25-1	TRBJ2-7
CAVKEQFF	TRBV2	TRBJ2-1
CSARDFQYQETQYF	TRBV20-1	TRBJ2-5
CASSAQGGLAKNIQYF	TRBV9	TRBJ2-4
CASSQDLIIGGAFF	TRBV4-3	TRBJ1-1
CAIKPGGEGGPYGYTF	TRBV10-3	TRBJ1-2
CASTLGTGRDEQYF	TRBV12-3/TRBV12-4	-
CASSLKAGAGGSEAFF	TRBV28	TRBJ1-1
CSAKEFRAGNSPLHF	TRBV20-1	TRBJ1-6
CSARRGGTGELFF	TRBV20-1	TRBJ2-2
CASSPPGASVSYEQYF	TRBV18	TRBJ2-7
CASSLGQGASETQYF	TRBV12-3/TRBV12-4	TRBJ2-5
CSARDRGTSGRPPLDEQFF	TRBV20-1	TRBJ2-1
CASSEFTTRRYNEQFF	TRBV25-1	TRBJ2-1
CASSAQGGLSYNEQFF	TRBV7-9	TRBJ2-1
CASSFGEAGGDTQYF	TRBV7-8	TRBJ2-3
CATSGLATEAFF	TRBV15	TRBJ1-1
CASSEARRGVADTQYF	TRBV10-1	TRBJ2-3
CSAGRRGDGTDTQYF	TRBV20-1	TRBJ2-3
CAISEQDRLTDTQYF	TRBV10-3	TRBJ2-3
CSVVWGPNTEAFF	TRBV29-1	TRBJ1-1
CSASISVTNNEQFF	TRBV20-1	TRBJ2-1
CASRHDPGKGQYF	TRBV6-5	TRBJ2-5
CASSLQERFYGYTF	TRBV7-9	TRBJ1-2